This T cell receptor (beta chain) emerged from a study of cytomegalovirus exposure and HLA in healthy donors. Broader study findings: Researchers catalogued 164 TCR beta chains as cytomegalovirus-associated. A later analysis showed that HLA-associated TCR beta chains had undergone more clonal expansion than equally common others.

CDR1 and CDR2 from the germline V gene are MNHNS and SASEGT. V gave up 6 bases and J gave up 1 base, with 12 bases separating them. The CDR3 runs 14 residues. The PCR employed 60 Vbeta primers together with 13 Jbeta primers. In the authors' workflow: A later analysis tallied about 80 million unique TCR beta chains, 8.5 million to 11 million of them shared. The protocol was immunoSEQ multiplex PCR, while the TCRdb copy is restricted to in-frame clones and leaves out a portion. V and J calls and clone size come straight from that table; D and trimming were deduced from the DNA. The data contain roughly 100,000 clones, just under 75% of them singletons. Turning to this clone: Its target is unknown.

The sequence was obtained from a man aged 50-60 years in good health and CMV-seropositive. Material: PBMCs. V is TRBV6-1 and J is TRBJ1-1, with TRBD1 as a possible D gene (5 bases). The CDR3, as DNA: TGTGCCAGCAGCGGGGGAGTGGGGAACACTGAAGCTTTCTTT. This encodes CASSGGVGNTEAFF.